This TCR beta chain was identified during a study of technical replicates of blood from a handful of donors. Produced via immunoSEQ multiplex PCR; TCRdb's table is partial and in-frame only. Found here are approximately 94,000 clones, about 96% of them singletons; the top ten hold more than 0.35%. The CDR3 runs 14 residues. Germline V gene lookup returns CDR1 SGDLS and CDR2 YYNGEE. The V end lost 6 bases, the J end lost 2 bases, and 14 bases lay between the germline ends. This chain links TRBV9 with TRBJ1-2; no firm D call. The receptor was derived from a human donor in good health. The sample was T cells isolated from PBMCs. The CDR3: CASKPSLTNYGYTF. CDR3 sequence (DNA): TGTGCCAGCAAGCCTAGCCTTACCAACTATGGCTACACCTTC.